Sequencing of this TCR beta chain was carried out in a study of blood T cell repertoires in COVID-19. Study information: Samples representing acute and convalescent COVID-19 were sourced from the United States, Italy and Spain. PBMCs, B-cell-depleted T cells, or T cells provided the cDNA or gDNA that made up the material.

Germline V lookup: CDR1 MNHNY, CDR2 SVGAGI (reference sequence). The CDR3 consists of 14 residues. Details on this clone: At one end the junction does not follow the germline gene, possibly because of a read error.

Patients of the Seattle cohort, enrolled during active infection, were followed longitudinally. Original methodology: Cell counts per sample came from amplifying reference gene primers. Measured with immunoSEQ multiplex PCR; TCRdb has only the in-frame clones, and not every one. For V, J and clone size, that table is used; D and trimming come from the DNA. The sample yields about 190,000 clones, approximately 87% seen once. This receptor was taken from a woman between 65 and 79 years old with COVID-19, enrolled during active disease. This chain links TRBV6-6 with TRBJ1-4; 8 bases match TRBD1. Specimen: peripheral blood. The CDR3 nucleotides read TGTGCCAGCAGAGATGGGACAGGACCCCCGTTGGCCAATTTT. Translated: CASRDGTGPPLANF.